This T cell receptor (beta chain) was identified during a study of shared clonotypes between healthy human individuals (dated by TCRdb to about 2020). For context, the study as a whole: Three men and a couple of women, aged 18 to 49 years, made up the cohort. For each donor, CD4 naive and CD4 memory were each given three plates, CD8 naive was given two plates, and CD8 memory was given one plate. To estimate repertoire size and how much clonotypes are shared between individuals, the study performed deep sequencing of blood TCR repertoires from about 5 healthy adults. Libraries were prepared and TCR repertoires were sequenced by different laboratories using diverse techniques, in order to increase sequencing depth and limit assay-specific biases. Each donor's leukapheresis produced roughly between roughly 0.85 and 9.5 billion PBMCs. General study outcomes and caveats: Sharing across a few donors was observed for approximately 5% of naive CD4, over 3% of naive CD8, roughly 2.4% of memory CD4, and about 0.4% of memory CD8 clonotypes. Estimated clonotype richness was generally larger for naive than for memory subsets. Incomplete sequencing was indicated by rarefaction of sorted-subset datasets, despite the large sequencing depth. Compared with non-shared clonotypes, clonotypes shared by all four sorted-subset donors had higher generation probabilities. Pairwise subsampling led to the expectation that sequencing depth would affect the degree of clonotype sharing among donors. Sampling was restricted to blood, and TCR repertoires in tissue are likely to differ from TCR repertoires in blood. Because the study included only a small number of donors, the genetic and exposure-history diversity represented was limited.

The cysteine opens and the phenylalanine closes a CDR3 of 14 amino acids. Only CDR3 DNA is held: 42 bases, read in frame from base 1. The V end loses 0 bases and the J end loses 2 bases, and a stretch of 9 bases separates them. The germline V gene supplies CDR1 SGHDT and CDR2 YYEEEE. Using the deep immunoSEQ assay, multiplex PCR amplified TCR CDR3 regions from genomic DNA. Extracted genomic DNA from each cell subset was spread evenly across all wells of several immunoSEQ 96-well plates, with each plate serving as a replicate. Each replicate PCR for sorted subsets received about 200 ng genomic DNA, equal to 30,000 or so T cell genomes. The purified libraries were quantified using a Qubit 3.0 fluorometer, sized with a Bioanalyzer 2100, and then quantified again using the KAPA Library Quantification kit. Every immunoSEQ 96-well plate was sequenced on a separate single-read 150-cycle Illumina NextSeq 550 flow cell. As for the authors' bioinformatics: The immunoSEQ output contained only junctional sequences without quality scores, so filtering could not match that applied to full-length reads. To assign V/J genes and CDR3, sequences were annotated against IMGT germline references using PyIR, a Python wrapper for IgBLAST v1.9. Any read was removed if the V/J assignment was weak (E-value above 1e-6), the CDR3 was missing, or the read contained stop codons, out-of-frame junctions, or ambiguous translated residues. V3J clonotypes were defined by identical inferred V gene, J gene, and CDR3 amino acid sequence. To compute the percentage overlap between repertoires, the number of shared unique clonotypes was divided by the size of the smaller repertoire. Three approaches were used to assess repertoire richness: RTK rarefaction, the Chao1 estimator, and Recon v2.1 estimates of unobserved clonotypes. For all TCRbeta clonotypes obtained by the gDNA method from a handful of donors, generation probabilities were computed with OLGA. TCRdb stores this immuneACCESS table with in-frame sequences only. Part of the clones is absent; in the studies checked, under half of the shortfall reflects unresolved V genes, and no reason is known for the rest. That table gives V, J and clone size, and the DNA gave D and trimming. The sample table records a few million clones; approximately 94% of these occur just once. The ten largest clonotypes hold over 0.12% of the sample.

Details on this clone: This clone's antigen is unknown. No base qualities exist here, and no much larger clone lies one base off it.

The donors were healthy, HIV-negative adults with no recently reported acute infections or vaccinations. Every donor was a Caucasian adult living in Nashville, Tennessee, USA. CD4+ T cells were enriched by magnetic negative selection, after which naive cells were positively selected on CD45RA and the negative fraction was taken as the memory subset. After blood collection by leukapheresis, PBMCs were isolated using Ficoll-Histopaque density gradient centrifugation and then cryopreserved in the vapor phase of liquid nitrogen. Analytical flow cytometry was used to check the purity and quantity of each magnetically sorted T cell population. Genomic DNA was isolated from each sorted fraction and quantified by UV absorbance on a Nanodrop 2000c.

The chain is encoded by TRBV5-6 joined to TRBJ2-7; TRBD1 might be the D gene, on 5 matching bases. The sample taken for sequencing was naive CD4+ T cells sorted from blood. In the paper's terms, the cell subset or site label means: CD45RA+ positively selected. The receptor comes from a man between 18 and 35 years old in good health. The encoded CDR3 is CASSLVLDTYEQYF. The base sequence is TGTGCCAGCAGCTTGGTACTGGACACCTACGAGCAGTACTTC.